Below, 12 T cell receptor beta chains from the same sample are listed, as sequenced in a study of T-cell memory formation after mild COVID-19. TCRdb used MiXCR to reprocess the 5' RACE reads, holding one entry per CDR3 protein. The table has about 200,000 distinct CDR3 sequences, 7.5% to 10% seen once. The sample taken for sequencing was PBMCs or a T cell subset sorted from them (not recorded which). These receptors all come from a man aged 18-30 years who had mild COVID-19 (a few samples of this study predate the infection). Cell type and time point are not known.

The CDR3 DNA reads TGTGCCAGCAGTATGTCCAGGGGTTTCGGCTATGGCTACACCTTC. Amino acid sequence: CASSMSRGFGYGYTF. V usage is TRBV6-5 and J usage is TRBJ1-2; D may be TRBD1 (6 bases). V gave up 5 bases and J gave up 4 bases, with 17 bases separating them. This CDR3 comprises 15 residues. Germline CDR1 MNHEY, CDR2 SVGAGI.

The chain is built from TRBV12-3 or TRBV12-4 and TRBJ1-2; 10 bases line up with TRBD1. CDR3 size: 14 residues. With V trimmed by 7 bases and J by 6 bases, 8 bases remained unmatched. DNA for the CDR3: TGTGCCAGCACCTTATCCGGGACAGGGGATGGCTACACCTTC. Its translation: CASTLSGTGDGYTF.

This clonotype was observed a handful of times. This sequence joins TRBV20-1 and TRBJ1-6; D remains ambiguous. Germline CDR1 is DFQATT and CDR2 is SNEGSKA (reference sequence). With 6 bases removed from V and 13 bases from J, the gap between germline ends came to 22 bases. CDR3 length equals 14 residues. The CDR3 is CSAPVEARLSPLHF. CDR3 sequence (DNA): TGCAGTGCGCCTGTAGAGGCCAGGCTCTCCCCCCTCCACTTT.

The rearrangement uses TRBV3-1 and TRBJ2-7; 8 bases map to TRBD2. V was clipped by 4 bases and J by 3 bases; unmatched bases: 5. This CDR3 comprises 14 residues. Germline CDR1 reads LGHDT; CDR2 reads YNNKEL (reference sequence). The CDR3, as DNA: TGTGCCAGCAGCCTTAGCGGGGACATCTACGAGCAGTACGTC. Translation: CASSLSGDIYEQYV.

This clonotype was detected a few times. The gene calls are TRBV19 and TRBJ2-7; no reliable D call. Germline values: CDR1 LNHDA, CDR2 SQIVND (reference sequence). The V and J ends lost 9 bases and 4 bases respectively, with 25 bases between them. The CDR3 is 16 residues long. The CDR3, as DNA: TGTGCCAGGGAAACCAACAGTTGTGAAGGGTTTTACGAGCAGTACTTC. Amino acid sequence: CARETNSCEGFYEQYF. Full variable domain (rest looked up from reference TRBV19 and TRBJ2-7): DGGITQSPKYLFRKEGQNVTLSCEQNLNHDAMYWYRQDPGQGLRLIYYSQIVNDFQKGDIAEGYSVSREKKESFPLTVTSAQKNPTAFYLCARETNSCEGFYEQYFGPGTRLTVT.

This chain links TRBV7-2 with TRBJ1-3; D is possibly TRBD1 (5 bases). V dropped 0 bases and J dropped 4 bases, with 10 bases sitting between them. The CDR3 covers 15 residues. Per germline, CDR1 SGHTA and CDR2 FQGNSA. The CDR3 DNA is TGTGCCAGCAGCTTAGCGGTGGCAGGGGGAAACACCATATATTTT. Its protein product is CASSLAVAGGNTIYF.

This clonotype has ten or more counts. In nucleotides, the CDR3 is TGTGCCAGCAGCCCCACCACAGGGGTCGAGCAGTACGTC. Translating it yields CASSPTTGVEQYV. This chain links TRBV12-3 or TRBV12-4 with TRBJ2-7; 7 bases fit TRBD1. J lost 6 bases, V lost 6 bases, and 8 bases had no gene match. The CDR3 has 13 residues.

This chain uses TRBV5-1 with TRBJ2-7; maybe TRBD2 (5 bases). The CDR3 is made up of 16 amino acids. Germline CDR1 SGHRS, CDR2 YFSETQ. V was pared by 0 bases and J by 2 bases, with 15 bases between. The CDR3, as DNA: TGCGCCAGCAGCTTGGCGGCGGGTGTGGACCCCTACGAGCAGTACTTC. Protein sequence: CASSLAAGVDPYEQYF.

This chain connects TRBV13 to TRBJ2-1; 15 bases fit TRBD2. Germline V CDR1 and CDR2: PRHDT, FYEKMQ (reference sequence). V lost 5 bases and J lost 9; bases outside the gene matches: 5. CDR3 size: 15 residues. CDR3 protein: CASSGTSGGSGEQFF. Here the CDR3 DNA reads TGTGCCAGCAGCGGGACTAGCGGGGGGTCGGGTGAGCAGTTCTTC.

This clonotype came up a few times. The chain has TRBV12-5 and TRBJ2-1; D not certain. The V gene lost 3 bases and the J gene lost 8 bases, with 8 bases spanning the gap. CDR1 is LGHNT, CDR2 FRNRAP, per germline. This CDR3 comprises 12 residues. The CDR3 region is CASGFNSDEQFF. In nucleotides, the CDR3 is TGTGCTAGTGGTTTCAATTCGGATGAGCAGTTCTTC. The entire variable domain, with the rest obtained from reference TRBV12-5 and TRBJ2-1, is as follows: DARVTQTPRHKVTEMGQEVTMRCQPILGHNTVFWYRQTMMQGLELLAYFRNRAPLDDSGMPKDRFSAEMPDATLATLKIQPSEPRDSAVYFCASGFNSDEQFFGPGTRLTVL.

The chain links TRBV4-3 to TRBJ2-3; no clear D gene. CDR3 size: 15 residues. Trimming cost V 0 bases and J 0 bases, with 7 bases left between them. In germline, CDR1 is LGHNA, CDR2 YSLEER. The CDR3 loop is CASSQDVYSTDTQYF. Written as DNA, the CDR3 is TGCGCCAGCAGCCAAGATGTCTATAGCACAGATACGCAGTATTTT.

This clonotype was counted a few times. The chain carries TRBV5-1 and TRBJ2-4; the match to TRBD2 covers 8 bases. The CDR3 covers 16 residues. Germline V gene data show CDR1 as SGHRS and CDR2 as YFSETQ. The V segment lost 0 bases and the J segment 9 bases; nucleotides outside the gene matches: 11. The CDR3 loop reads CASSLGQGLAVSIQYF. The CDR3 DNA reads as TGCGCCAGCAGCTTGGGTCAAGGACTAGCTGTAAGCATTCAGTACTTC.